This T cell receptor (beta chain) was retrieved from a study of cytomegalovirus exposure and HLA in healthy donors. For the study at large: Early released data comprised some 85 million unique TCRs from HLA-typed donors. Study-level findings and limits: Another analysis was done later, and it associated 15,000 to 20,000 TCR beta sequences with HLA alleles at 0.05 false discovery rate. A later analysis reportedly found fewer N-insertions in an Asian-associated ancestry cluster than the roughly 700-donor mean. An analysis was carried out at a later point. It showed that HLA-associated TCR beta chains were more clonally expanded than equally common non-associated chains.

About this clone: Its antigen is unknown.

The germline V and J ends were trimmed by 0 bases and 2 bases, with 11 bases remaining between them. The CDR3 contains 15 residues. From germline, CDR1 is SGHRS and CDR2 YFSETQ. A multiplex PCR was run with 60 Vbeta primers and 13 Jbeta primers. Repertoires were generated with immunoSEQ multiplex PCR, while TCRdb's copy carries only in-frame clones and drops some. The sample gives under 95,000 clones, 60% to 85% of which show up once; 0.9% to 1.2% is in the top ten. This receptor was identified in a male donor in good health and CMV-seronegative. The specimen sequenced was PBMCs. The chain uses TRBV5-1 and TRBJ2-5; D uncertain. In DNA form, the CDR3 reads TGCGCCAGCAGCTTGGTGGGCAGATCTCAAGAGACCCAGTACTTC. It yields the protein CASSLVGRSQETQYF.